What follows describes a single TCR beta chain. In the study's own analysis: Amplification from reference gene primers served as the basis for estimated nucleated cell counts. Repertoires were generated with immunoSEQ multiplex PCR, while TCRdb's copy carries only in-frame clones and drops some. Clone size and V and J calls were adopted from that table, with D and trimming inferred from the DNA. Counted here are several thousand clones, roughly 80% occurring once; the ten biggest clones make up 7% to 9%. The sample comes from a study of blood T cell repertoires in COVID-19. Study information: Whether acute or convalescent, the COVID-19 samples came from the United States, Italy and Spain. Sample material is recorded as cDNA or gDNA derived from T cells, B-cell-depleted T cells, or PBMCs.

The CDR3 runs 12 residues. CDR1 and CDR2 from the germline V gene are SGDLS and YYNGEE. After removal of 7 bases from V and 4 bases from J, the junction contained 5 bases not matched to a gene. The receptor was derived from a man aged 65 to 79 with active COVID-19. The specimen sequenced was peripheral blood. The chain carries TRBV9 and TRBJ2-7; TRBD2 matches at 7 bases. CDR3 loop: CASGRDYYEQYF. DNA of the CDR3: TGTGCCAGCGGTCGGGACTATTACGAGCAGTACTTC.